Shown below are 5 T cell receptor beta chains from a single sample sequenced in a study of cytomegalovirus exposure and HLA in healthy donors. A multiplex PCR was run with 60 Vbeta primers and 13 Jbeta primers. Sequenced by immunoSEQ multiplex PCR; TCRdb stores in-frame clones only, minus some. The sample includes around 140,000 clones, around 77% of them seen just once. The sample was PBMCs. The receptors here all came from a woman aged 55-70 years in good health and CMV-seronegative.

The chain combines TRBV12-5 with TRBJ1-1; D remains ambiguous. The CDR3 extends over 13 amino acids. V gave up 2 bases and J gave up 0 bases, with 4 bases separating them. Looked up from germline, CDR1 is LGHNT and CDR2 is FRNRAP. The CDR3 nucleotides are TGTGCTAGTGGTTTGTCCATGAACACTGAAGCTTTCTTT. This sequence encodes CASGLSMNTEAFF.

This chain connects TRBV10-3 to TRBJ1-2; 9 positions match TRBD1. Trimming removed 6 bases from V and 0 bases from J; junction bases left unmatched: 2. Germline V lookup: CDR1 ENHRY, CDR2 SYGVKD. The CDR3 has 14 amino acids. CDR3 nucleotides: TGTGCCATCAGCGGGACAGGGACTAACTATGGCTACACCTTC. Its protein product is CAISGTGTNYGYTF.

CDR3 DNA sequence: TGCAGCGTGACAGGGGGCGGTAATGAAAAACTGTTTTTT. Its translation is CSVTGGGNEKLFF. The chain uses TRBV29-1 and TRBJ1-4; TRBD1 aligns across 10 bases. Germline V CDR1 and CDR2: SQVTM, ANQGSEA. CDR3 size: 13 residues. The ends lost 6 bases at V and 4 bases at J; junction bases unmatched: 2.

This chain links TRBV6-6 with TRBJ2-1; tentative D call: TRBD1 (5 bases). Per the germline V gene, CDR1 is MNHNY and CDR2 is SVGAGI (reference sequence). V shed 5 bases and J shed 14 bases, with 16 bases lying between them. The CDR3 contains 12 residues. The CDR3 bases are TGTGCCAGCAGTAGCCCCCGGCAGGGAAAGTTCTTC. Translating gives CASSSPRQGKFF.

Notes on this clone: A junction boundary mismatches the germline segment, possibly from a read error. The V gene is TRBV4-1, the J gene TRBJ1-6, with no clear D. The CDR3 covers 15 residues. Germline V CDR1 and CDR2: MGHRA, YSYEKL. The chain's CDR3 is CAGSQDEARNSPLHF. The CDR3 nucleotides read TGCGCCGGCAGCCAAGATGAGGCCCGCAATTCACCCCTCCACTTT.